This T cell receptor beta chain came from a study of T cells in Graves' hyperthyroidism and ophthalmopathy. Study-level findings and limits: The majority of expanded thyroid clonotypes above 0.001 also appeared in blood.

What was amplified from RNA transcripts were TCR beta CDR3 regions. During a first-round RT-PCR of the TCR CDR3, the HTBI primer set was used. TCRdb re-analysed the multiplex PCR reads in MiXCR, keeping a single row per CDR3 protein. Of 360,000 or so distinct CDR3 sequences listed, over 15% are singletons. Trimming left V 6 bases short and J 4 bases short, with 10 bases between. This CDR3 spans 13 amino acids. CDR1 is KGHSH and CDR2 is LQKENI in the germline V gene. This clonotype was counted at least ten times. Its antigen is unidentified. Sequenced input: blood. The TCR was taken from a woman aged 40 to 55 with Graves' ophthalmopathy. The chain links TRBV18 to TRBJ1-5; weak D call: TRBD1 (5 bases). This CDR3 reads CASSQTVNQPQHF. In DNA form, the CDR3 reads TGTGCCAGCTCCCAGACAGTGAATCAGCCCCAGCATTTT.